This entry lists 31 T cell receptor beta chains sequenced from one sample in a study of blood T cell repertoires in COVID-19. Repertoires were generated with immunoSEQ multiplex PCR, while TCRdb's copy carries only in-frame clones and drops some. The data contain approximately 100,000 clones, 70% to 90% of them singletons. The sample consisted of peripheral blood. The receptors originated from a human donor with COVID-19, enrolled during active disease. The donor label of this sample is uncertain.

This chain links TRBV19 with TRBJ1-4, with 8 bases lining up with TRBD1. The length of the CDR3 is 15 residues. From germline, CDR1 is LNHDA and CDR2 SQIVND (reference sequence). The junction had 5 bases not matched to a gene; V was cut back by 4 bases and J by 4 bases. The CDR3 coding sequence is TGTGCCAGTAGTACCCCAGGACAGGGTAATGAAAAACTGTTTTTT. Translated, it gives CASSTPGQGNEKLFF.

The CDR3 reads CASSQSRQGNTEAFF. Here the CDR3 DNA reads TGTGCCAGCAGCCAAAGCCGCCAGGGGAACACTGAAGCTTTCTTT. The chain uses TRBV3-1 (or the pseudogene TRBV3-2) and TRBJ1-1, with D possibly matching TRBD1 (5 bases). CDR1 is LGHDT and CDR2 is YNNKEL in the germline V gene (reference sequence). V lost 2 bases and J 1 base, leaving 11 bases between the germline ends. CDR3 size: 15 residues.

The chain has TRBV4-1 and TRBJ1-1; the D gene is possibly TRBD1 (5 bases). Trimming removed 1 base from V and 8 bases from J, with 8 bases in between. The CDR3 sequence is 12 residues long. Germline CDR1 MGHRA, CDR2 YSYEKL. CDR3 sequence reads: CASSQVRQEAFF. The CDR3 nucleotides read TGCGCCAGCAGCCAAGTTCGACAGGAAGCTTTCTTT.

The chain joins TRBV4-1 to TRBJ2-7; the D gene is possibly TRBD1 (5 bases). The CDR3 covers 14 residues. Trimming took off 0 bases at V and 5 bases at J, with 11 bases between the two ends. Germline lookup yields CDR1 MGHRA and CDR2 YSYEKL. The CDR3 bases are TGCGCCAGCAGCCAAGATACAGGCACCAACGAGCAGTACTTC. Translation gives CASSQDTGTNEQYF.

The chain is built from TRBV19 and TRBJ2-7, with a weak D call TRBD2 (6 bases). Trimming cost V 2 bases and J 0 bases, with 14 bases left between them. Germline-derived CDR1 and CDR2 are LNHDA and SQIVND (reference sequence). The CDR3 extends over 16 amino acids. Here the CDR3 DNA reads TGTGCCAGTAGTATAATCGGCGGGGTGAGCTCCTACGAGCAGTACTTC. Protein: CASSIIGGVSSYEQYF.

This chain joins TRBV9 and TRBJ2-7, with 9 bases lining up with TRBD1. The CDR3 extends over 13 amino acids. Germline CDR1 and CDR2: SGDLS and YYNGEE. J lost 3 bases, V lost 4 bases, and 2 bases had no gene match. The CDR3 protein is CASSRDRDYEQYF. CDR3 nucleotide sequence: TGTGCCAGCAGCCGGGACAGGGACTACGAGCAGTACTTC.

This clone was counted a single time. This chain joins TRBV18 and TRBJ1-2; weak D call: TRBD1 (5 bases). Germline V gene lookup returns CDR1 KGHSH and CDR2 LQKENI. V gave up 4 bases and J gave up 0 bases, with 9 bases separating them. CDR3 length: 14 amino acids. The CDR3 coding sequence is TGTGCCAGCTCACTGGACACAACTAACTATGGCTACACCTTC. Protein: CASSLDTTNYGYTF.

This sequence joins TRBV5-1 and TRBJ2-1; 11 positions match TRBD2. The CDR3 consists of 16 residues. J lost 8 bases, V lost 4 bases, and 11 bases had no gene match. Germline assignment: CDR1 SGHRS and CDR2 YFSETQ. CDR3 protein: CASSALAGGINYEQFF. The CDR3 coding sequence is TGCGCCAGCAGCGCCTTAGCGGGGGGGATTAACTATGAGCAGTTCTTC.

This clone was observed a handful of times. The CDR3: CASSSLHEQYF. The DNA for the CDR3 is TGTGCCAGCAGTTCACTGCACGAGCAGTACTTC. The J gene is TRBJ2-7, the V gene TRBV6-6; unclear D gene. The CDR3 is 11 amino acids. CDR1 is MNHNY, CDR2 SVGAGI, per germline (reference sequence). V gave up 4 bases and J gave up 5 bases, with 6 bases separating them.

The rearrangement links TRBV4-1 to TRBJ1-2, with D possibly being TRBD1 (6 bases). The V end lost 3 bases, the J end lost 2 bases, and 16 bases lay between the germline ends. Germline CDR1 reads MGHRA; CDR2 reads YSYEKL. The CDR3 runs to 16 residues. The CDR3 spells CASSQPFEDRNYGYTF. In DNA form, the CDR3 reads TGCGCCAGCAGCCAGCCCTTTGAGGACAGAAACTATGGCTACACCTTC.

The chain links TRBV6-5 to TRBJ1-4; weak D call: TRBD1 (5 bases). Germline-derived CDR1 and CDR2 are MNHEY and SVGAGI. The CDR3 sequence is 14 residues long. The V end was cut by 2 bases, the J end by 7 bases, with 11 bases between. CDR3 bases: TGTGCCAGCAGTTACGGGGGGACGGGTGAAAAACTGTTTTTT. This sequence encodes CASSYGGTGEKLFF.

The table lists this clone with a count of one. The chain recombines TRBV4-2 with TRBJ2-1, with 11 bases aligning to TRBD2. Germline-derived CDR1 and CDR2 are LGHNA and YNFKEQ. V lost 4 bases and J lost 6; bases outside the gene matches: 8. The CDR3 extends over 16 amino acids. The chain's CDR3 is CASSRELAGALNEQFF. CDR3 nucleotide sequence: TGTGCCAGCAGCCGGGAACTAGCGGGAGCACTCAATGAGCAGTTCTTC.

The J gene is TRBJ2-1, the V gene TRBV11-1; D gene uncertain. Germline V gives CDR1 SGHAT, CDR2 FQDESV (reference sequence). The CDR3 is 12 amino acids. Deletions cut 1 base from V and 9 bases from J, with 7 bases between. In DNA, the CDR3 is TGTGCCAGCAGCTTAGGAGGTGGTGAGCAGTTCTTC. Amino acids: CASSLGGGEQFF.

This chain connects TRBV12-5 to TRBJ2-5; the D gene is possibly TRBD1 (6 bases). This CDR3 region has 14 residues. The V end lost 1 base, the J end lost 5 bases, and 11 bases lay between the germline ends. Germline CDR1 is LGHNT and CDR2 is FRNRAP. The CDR3 reads CASGLGTVIETQYF. CDR3 coding DNA: TGTGCTAGTGGTTTGGGGACAGTGATCGAGACCCAGTACTTC.

The chain combines TRBV19 with TRBJ2-7; D may be TRBD1 (7 bases). Per germline, CDR1 LNHDA and CDR2 SQIVND (reference sequence). V lost 5 bases and J 2 bases, leaving 13 bases between the germline ends. The CDR3 is 14 residues long. The CDR3 DNA reads as TGTGCCAGTAGTGGGCAGGGGGGACCCTACGAGCAGTACTTC. Amino acid sequence: CASSGQGGPYEQYF.

This clone has just a few counts. The V and J genes are TRBV11-2 and TRBJ2-4, with 9 bases that match TRBD2. J was trimmed by 0 bases and V by 7 bases; bases with no gene match: 10. The CDR3 totals 17 residues. CDR1 SGHAT and CDR2 FQNNGV come from the germline V gene. CDR3 loop: CASMSRAGGLAKNIQYF. As DNA, the CDR3 is TGTGCCAGCATGTCGAGAGCGGGAGGACTAGCCAAAAACATTCAGTACTTC.

This clone was seen just once. This chain links TRBV29-1 with TRBJ2-7; tentative D call: TRBD2 (5 bases). Per the germline V gene, CDR1 is SQVTM and CDR2 is ANQGSEA. Deletions cut 3 bases from V and 7 bases from J, with 19 bases between. The CDR3 contains 14 residues. CDR3 coding DNA: TGCAGCGTTGAGTCGGCGGATGGTGGGAGTGAGCAGTACTTC. It specifies CSVESADGGSEQYF.

The V call is TRBV2, the J call TRBJ2-7; D might be TRBD2 (6 bases). With 7 bases removed from V and 4 bases from J, the gap between germline ends came to 17 bases. Germline V gene sequence: CDR1 SNHLY, CDR2 FYNNEI. The CDR3 covers 14 residues. The CDR3 loop reads CASTEPGDRYEQYF. The CDR3 DNA is TGTGCCAGCACCGAACCGGGGGATAGGTACGAGCAGTACTTC.

The chain combines TRBV6-2 or TRBV6-3 with TRBJ1-2; no definite D call. The CDR3 is 13 amino acids. Trimming took 4 bases from V and 8 from J, leaving 14 bases between them. Germline CDR1 MNHEY, CDR2 SVGEGT. The CDR3 protein is CASSSWPLEGYTF. The CDR3, as DNA: TGTGCCAGCAGTTCCTGGCCGCTTGAAGGCTACACCTTC.

J is TRBJ2-2 and V is TRBV2; D remains ambiguous. Germline loops: CDR1 SNHLY, CDR2 FYNNEI. The CDR3 has 15 residues. The V end lost 3 bases, the J end lost 0 bases, and 8 bases lay between the germline ends. CDR3 loop: CASSELIANTGELFF. The CDR3 DNA reads TGTGCCAGCAGTGAGTTAATCGCGAACACCGGGGAGCTGTTTTTT.

The rearrangement uses TRBV6-5 and TRBJ1-2; D is possibly TRBD1 (5 bases). The CDR3 sequence is 15 residues long. Trimming left V 7 bases short and J 2 bases short, with 17 bases between. Germline assignment: CDR1 MNHEY and CDR2 SVGAGI. CDR3 sequence (DNA): TGTGCCAGCATCCCCGGAAGGGGCGGAAACTATGGCTACACCTTC. It specifies CASIPGRGGNYGYTF.

The chain combines TRBV6-5 with TRBJ1-2, with TRBD1 matching 11 bases. Germline CDR1 reads MNHEY; CDR2 reads SVGAGI. The CDR3 covers 15 residues. V shed 7 bases, J shed 4 bases, and the junction held 8 bases outside the gene matches. CDR3 DNA: TGTGCCAGCACCCGATCCGGGACAGGGGGCTATGGCTACACCTTC. It is translated as CASTRSGTGGYGYTF.

The chain combines TRBV2 with TRBJ1-6; the match to TRBD1 covers 7 bases. There are 15 residues in the CDR3. V was clipped by 5 bases and J by 3 bases; unmatched bases: 4. Germline assignment: CDR1 SNHLY and CDR2 FYNNEI. Here the CDR3 reads CASSYQGGYNSPLHF. The CDR3 region has the DNA TGTGCCAGCAGTTACCAGGGGGGCTATAATTCACCCCTCCACTTT.

This sequence joins TRBV5-1 and TRBJ2-1; unclear D gene. CDR1 is SGHRS, CDR2 YFSETQ, per germline. Trimming removed 0 bases at V and 9 bases at J, with 10 bases between. There are 13 residues in the CDR3. The CDR3 is CASSLDPGSEQFF. For the CDR3, the DNA is TGCGCCAGCAGCTTGGACCCAGGAAGTGAGCAGTTCTTC. Variable domain in full (rest from reference TRBV5-1 and TRBJ2-1): KAGVTQTPRYLIKTRGQQVTLSCSPISGHRSVSWYQQTPGQGLQFLFEYFSETQRNKGNFPGRFSGRQFSNSRSEMNVSTLELGDSALYLCASSLDPGSEQFFGPGTRLTVL.

The V and J genes are TRBV7-9 and TRBJ1-6; unclear D gene. The CDR3 is 13 residues long. Germline CDR1 SEHNR, CDR2 FQNEAQ (reference sequence). Deletions cut 5 bases from V and 7 bases from J, with 9 bases between. The CDR3, as DNA: TGTGCCAGCAGCACCCGGGAGAATTCACCCCTCCACTTT. This gives the protein CASSTRENSPLHF.

V usage is TRBV3-1 (or the pseudogene TRBV3-2) and J usage is TRBJ2-1, with 11 bases fitting TRBD2. The junction had 9 bases not matched to a gene; V was cut back by 2 bases and J by 9 bases. Looked up from germline, CDR1 is LGHDT and CDR2 is YNNKEL (reference sequence). The CDR3 sequence is 16 residues long. DNA of the CDR3: TGTGCCAGCAGCCAAACTAGCGGGAGTCGGTGGGGTGAGCAGTTCTTC. It specifies CASSQTSGSRWGEQFF.

V and J are TRBV19 and TRBJ1-1, with 10 bases fitting TRBD1. Germline lookup yields CDR1 LNHDA and CDR2 SQIVND (reference sequence). CDR3 size: 15 residues. Trimming removed 6 bases from V and 7 bases from J; junction bases left unmatched: 11. CDR3 in DNA: TGTGCCAGTAGGACCCCGGGACAGGGGAATTTTGAAGCTTTCTTT. Translation: CASRTPGQGNFEAFF. The full variable domain, its missing parts supplied by reference TRBV19 and TRBJ1-1, is DGGITQSPKYLFRKEGQNVTLSCEQNLNHDAMYWYRQDPGQGLRLIYYSQIVNDFQKGDIAEGYSVSREKKESFPLTVTSAQKNPTAFYLCASRTPGQGNFEAFFGQGTRLTVV.

This chain links TRBV6-5 with TRBJ1-3; 7 bases align to TRBD1. Per germline, CDR1 MNHEY and CDR2 SVGAGI. The CDR3 extends over 15 amino acids. The ends lost 0 bases at V and 3 bases at J; junction bases unmatched: 2. This CDR3 is CASSYSRTGGNTIYF. CDR3 in DNA: TGTGCCAGCAGTTACTCCCGGACAGGTGGAAACACCATATATTTT.

The gene calls are TRBV5-1 and TRBJ2-5, with TRBD2 matching over 16 bases. V shed 2 bases and J 1 base; nucleotides not matched to a gene: 11. The CDR3 has 20 amino acids. Germline V gene lookup returns CDR1 SGHRS and CDR2 YFSETQ. The CDR3 region has the DNA TGCGCCAGCAGCTTTCCGGGACTAGCGGGGGGGCCGTACGCCCAAGAGACCCAGTACTTC. Protein: CASSFPGLAGGPYAQETQYF.

The J gene is TRBJ2-5, the V gene TRBV5-1; perhaps TRBD2 as D (6 bases). V was cut by 5 bases and J by 5 bases, with 13 bases left in between. Per the germline V gene, CDR1 is SGHRS and CDR2 is YFSETQ. The length of the CDR3 is 13 residues. For the CDR3, the DNA is TGCGCCAGCAGTATTCGGGGGAGGGAGACCCAGTACTTC. Its translation: CASSIRGRETQYF.

This rearrangement joins TRBV4-1 to TRBJ1-2; a weak D match, TRBD1 (6 bases). Between the trimmed V and J ends, which lost 4 bases and 14 bases, there was a span of 17 bases. The V gene's germline CDR1 is MGHRA and CDR2 YSYEKL. The CDR3 extends over 12 amino acids. CDR3 nucleotide sequence: TGCGCCAGCAGCCGTCCGGCGGGGGACAAAACCTTC. Amino acids: CASSRPAGDKTF.